This entry lists 7 T cell receptor beta chains sequenced from one sample in a study of T cells after yellow fever vaccination. Each CDR3 protein gets one entry after TCRdb re-called the 5' RACE reads with MiXCR. This sample has fewer than 350,000 distinct CDR3 sequences, with roughly 4.3% found just once. This specimen was PBMCs, taken 15 days after the yellow fever booster vaccination. These receptors all stem from a man aged 18-30 years who received the YFV17D yellow fever vaccine.

This clonotype has a handful of counts. This rearrangement joins TRBV30 to TRBJ1-1; D ambiguous. V shed 1 base and J shed 1 base, with 10 bases lying between them. CDR3 size: 14 residues. Germline CDR1 and CDR2: GTSNPN and SVGIG (reference sequence). CDR3 loop: CAWSGTHKNTEAFF. The CDR3 DNA reads as TGTGCCTGGAGTGGTACTCACAAGAACACTGAAGCTTTCTTT.

This clonotype turned up a few times. V gene TRBV4-1 combines with J gene TRBJ1-4; D unresolved. V was shortened by 1 base and J by 4 bases, with 10 bases between the two germline ends. The germline CDR1 and CDR2 sequences are MGHRA and YSYEKL. There are 15 residues in the CDR3. The CDR3 nucleotides are TGCGCCAGCAGCCAAGGTCCGACGGTTAATGAAAAACTGTTTTTT. The encoded protein is CASSQGPTVNEKLFF.

This clonotype occurred a few times. This chain joins TRBV3-1 and TRBJ2-5; D possibly matches TRBD1 or TRBD2 (5 bases each). The CDR3 contains 14 residues. Trimming left V 7 bases short and J 4 bases short, with 16 bases between. Germline loops: CDR1 LGHDT, CDR2 YNNKEL (reference sequence). The CDR3 loop reads CASTPVGTPETQYF. CDR3 bases: TGTGCCAGCACCCCCGTCGGGACCCCAGAGACCCAGTACTTC.

This clonotype appeared many times. This sequence joins TRBV7-9 and TRBJ1-2; TRBD1 matches 8 bases. The V and J ends lost 2 bases and 7 bases, in that order; junction bases with no gene match: 15. Germline loops: CDR1 SEHNR, CDR2 FQNEAQ (reference sequence). The CDR3 has 17 amino acids. The chain's CDR3 is CASSLPEDRVGGGGYTF. The CDR3 DNA is TGTGCCAGCAGCTTACCCGAGGACAGGGTAGGTGGAGGTGGCTACACCTTC. The full variable domain, in which reference TRBV7-9 and TRBJ1-2 provide the parts outside the CDR3, is DTGVSQNPRHKITKRGQNVTFRCDPISEHNRLYWYRQTLGQGPEFLTYFQNEAQLEKSRLLSDRFSAERPKGSFSTLEIQRTEQGDSAMYLCASSLPEDRVGGGGYTFGSGTRLTVV.

Only a few counts were recorded for this clonotype. The J gene is TRBJ2-2, the V gene TRBV2; D unresolved. The CDR3 extends over 12 amino acids. The V gene lost 9 bases and the J gene lost 3 bases, with 8 bases spanning the gap. Per the germline V gene, CDR1 is SNHLY and CDR2 is FYNNEI. The CDR3, as DNA: TGTGCCAGTGGACGATACACCGGGGAGCTGTTTTTT. It is translated as CASGRYTGELFF.

This clonotype was seen many times. The V call is TRBV4-1, the J call TRBJ2-7, with a weak D call TRBD2 (6 bases). This CDR3 is built from 14 residues. The V end was cut by 0 bases, the J end by 6 bases, with 12 bases between. Germline CDR1 is MGHRA and CDR2 is YSYEKL. The DNA for the CDR3 is TGCGCCAGCAGCCAAGATTGGGGTAGCGGCGAGCAGTACGTC. It translates to CASSQDWGSGEQYV.

J is TRBJ2-5 and V is TRBV5-4; D not certain. Between the trimmed V and J ends, which lost 0 bases and 5 bases, there was a span of 11 bases. Germline CDR1 and CDR2: SGHNT and YYREEE (reference sequence). This CDR3 is 14 amino acids long. CDR3 bases: TGTGCCAGCAGCTTGGCCCTTAGCAAGGAGACCCAGTACTTC. Its translation is CASSLALSKETQYF.